The present T cell receptor (beta chain) was sequenced within a study of blood T cell repertoires in COVID-19. Across about two dozen US areas, participants ranged in age from roughly 18 to 95 years. Participant-given clinical history determined each cohort assignment. Source study methods: Amplified reference gene primers provided the basis for estimating nucleated cell counts. Only in-frame clones appear in the TCRdb table, and some are missing; sequencing was by immunoSEQ multiplex PCR. The D gene and trimming were derived from the DNA, and the V and J assignments and clone size from that table. The sample has about 250,000 clones; 85% are singletons. Sample: PBMCs or T cells enriched from blood (not recorded which). The clonotype was recovered from a woman aged 45-65 years with acute COVID-19.

In DNA form, the CDR3 reads TGTGCCAGCAGCTTGTTCCGTGCGGGGGGGGACACAGATACGCAGTATTTT. Translated, it gives CASSLFRAGGDTDTQYF. The rearrangement joins TRBV5-4 to TRBJ2-3; 9 bases match TRBD2. The CDR3 contains 17 residues. Germline V gene data show CDR1 as SGHNT and CDR2 as YYREEE (reference sequence). V shed 1 base and J 2 bases; nucleotides not matched to a gene: 8.